This passage covers 21 T cell receptor beta chains from one sample sequenced in a study of STAT3 mutations in large granular lymphocyte leukemia. These receptors have no identified antigens. The table came from immunoSEQ multiplex PCR; TCRdb's copy has only in-frame clones and leaves some out. The table has more than 4,000 clones, over 50% seen once. Findings and limits, study-wide: In T-cell large granular lymphocyte leukemia, about half of patients showed multiple immunodominant subclonotypes.

Sequenced material: peripheral blood mononuclear cells. These receptor sequences come from a male patient in his fifties with T-cell large granular lymphocyte leukemia. Some clones in this sample may be carry-over from other donors' samples.

This clone turned up a few times. The V and J genes are TRBV29-1 and TRBJ2-7; TRBD1 might be the D (5 bases). The CDR3 contains 13 residues. The germline CDR1 and CDR2 sequences are SQVTM and ANQGSEA. The V end was cut by 6 bases, the J end by 3 bases, with 15 bases between. The CDR3 DNA follows: TGCAGCGTCATGACAGACTCTCTCTACGAGCAGTACTTC. Encoded protein: CSVMTDSLYEQYF.

This chain connects TRBV18 to TRBJ1-5; D is undetermined. V was shortened by 2 bases and J by 2 bases, with 10 bases between the two germline ends. The germline CDR1 and CDR2 sequences are KGHSH and LQKENI. This CDR3 comprises 15 residues. The CDR3 coding sequence is TGTGCCAGCTCACCAAGGGCAGGCCGCAATCAGCCCCAGCATTTT. Translating gives CASSPRAGRNQPQHF.

This clone appeared a single time. V and J are TRBV5-1 and TRBJ2-1; D possibly corresponds to TRBD2 (5 bases). The length of the CDR3 is 13 residues. V lost 0 bases and J lost 8, with 9 bases in between. Germline lookup yields CDR1 SGHRS and CDR2 YFSETQ. As DNA, the CDR3 is TGCGCCAGCAGCTTGGCGGGGTTCGATGAGCAGTTCTTC. Its translation is CASSLAGFDEQFF.

This clone was recorded once. The chain combines TRBV27 with TRBJ2-7, with D unresolved. Looked up from germline, CDR1 is MNHEY and CDR2 is SMNVEV (reference sequence). V lost 4 bases and J lost 2, with 9 bases in between. CDR3 length: 13 residues. CDR3 in DNA: TGTGCCAGCAGTTCGCCATACGCCTACGAGCAGTACTTC. It is translated as CASSSPYAYEQYF.

The chain links TRBV2 to TRBJ2-7; unclear D gene. V dropped 7 bases and J dropped 3 bases, with 7 bases sitting between them. The CDR3 contains 11 residues. Germline V gene sequence: CDR1 SNHLY, CDR2 FYNNEI. Here the CDR3 DNA reads TGTGCCAGCACAGGTCGCTACGAGCAGTACTTC. It encodes CASTGRYEQYF.

Only a few counts were recorded for this clone. The chain couples TRBV5-4 to TRBJ2-7, with D uncertain. In germline, CDR1 is SGHNT, CDR2 YYREEE (reference sequence). This CDR3 comprises 13 residues. The V end lost 2 bases, the J end lost 3 bases, and 9 bases lay between the germline ends. The CDR3 DNA reads as TGTGCCAGCAGCTTAAGAGGCCTCTACGAGCAGTACTTC. Protein sequence: CASSLRGLYEQYF.

The V and J genes are TRBV9 and TRBJ1-2, with D possibly being TRBD1 (5 bases). The CDR3 length is 12 residues. V dropped 1 base and J dropped 8 bases, with 9 bases sitting between them. The germline gives CDR1 SGDLS, CDR2 YYNGEE. CDR3 amino acids: CASSVSGSGYTF. CDR3 coding DNA: TGTGCCAGCAGCGTATCAGGGAGCGGCTACACCTTC.

In this sample, this clone turned up a few times. An end of the junction differs from the germline gene, which may be a read error. The CDR3 region is CGVENSAGSQGYTF. In nucleotides, the CDR3 is TGCGGCGTTGAAAACTCGGCAGGTTCACAAGGCTACACCTTC. The chain recombines TRBV29-1 with TRBJ1-2, with D unresolved. This CDR3 has 14 residues. Germline V gives CDR1 SQVTM, CDR2 ANQGSEA.

The CDR3 spells CAWSATLPGLAGVEQFF. The CDR3 bases are TGTGCCTGGAGTGCTACTCTCCCGGGACTAGCGGGCGTGGAGCAGTTCTTC. The chain joins TRBV30 to TRBJ2-1; 12 nucleotides agree with TRBD2. The CDR3 is 17 amino acids. Unmatched junction bases numbered 14, after V lost 1 base and J lost 10 bases. Germline lookup yields CDR1 GTSNPN and CDR2 SVGIG (reference sequence).

The chain is built from TRBV5-5 and TRBJ1-2; TRBD1 agrees at 8 bases. The CDR3 runs 15 residues. V shed 4 bases, J shed 2 bases, and the junction held 7 bases outside the gene matches. CDR1 is SGHKS, CDR2 YYEKEE, per germline (reference sequence). The CDR3 reads CASSLWTGNNYGYTF. The CDR3 bases are TGTGCCAGCAGCCTATGGACAGGGAACAACTATGGCTACACCTTC.

This chain connects TRBV6-5 to TRBJ1-2; 7 positions agree with TRBD1. Germline V CDR1 and CDR2: MNHEY, SVGAGI. The junction had 7 bases not matched to a gene; V was cut back by 2 bases and J by 4 bases. The CDR3 length is 15 residues. The CDR3, as DNA: TGTGCCAGCAGTTACACCCGGACAGGAATCTATGGCTACACCTTC. It is translated as CASSYTRTGIYGYTF.

The CDR3 coding sequence is TGCGCCAGCAGCCAGACCGGGACAGTTAACACTGAAGCTTTCTTT. This gives the protein CASSQTGTVNTEAFF. This sequence joins TRBV4-1 and TRBJ1-1, with 7 nucleotides matching TRBD1. V lost 3 bases, J lost 2 bases, and 6 bases stayed unmatched. The length of the CDR3 is 15 residues. The germline gives CDR1 MGHRA, CDR2 YSYEKL.

J is TRBJ2-7 and V is TRBV5-4; TRBD2 is a possible D gene (6 bases). Per germline, CDR1 SGHNT and CDR2 YYREEE (reference sequence). The length of the CDR3 is 15 residues. The ends were cut back, 4 bases at V and 1 base at J, with 15 bases in the middle. DNA for the CDR3: TGTGCCAGCAGCGTAGGGACTGGGAGATCCTACGAGCAGTACTTC. Its translation is CASSVGTGRSYEQYF.

The gene calls are TRBV29-1 and TRBJ1-2; 7 bases map to TRBD1. V was pared by 5 bases and J by 0 bases, with 3 bases of the junction left unmatched. The CDR3 covers 13 residues. CDR1 and CDR2 (germline): SQVTM, ANQGSEA. CDR3 bases: TGCAGCGTTTTCGACAGGGCTAACTATGGCTACACCTTC. Translating gives CSVFDRANYGYTF.

The genes are TRBV6-5 and TRBJ1-1; TRBD1 agrees at 8 bases. The CDR3 runs 14 residues. Trimming took 6 bases from V and 1 from J; bases not matched to a gene: 4. CDR1 and CDR2 from the germline V gene are MNHEY and SVGAGI. CDR3: CASSPTGGNTEAFF. As DNA, the CDR3 is TGTGCCAGCAGCCCTACAGGGGGGAACACTGAAGCTTTCTTT.

The V and J genes are TRBV18 and TRBJ2-1, with 9 bases fitting TRBD2. The CDR3 runs to 15 residues. Germline V CDR1 and CDR2: KGHSH, LQKENI. V shed 3 bases and J 3 bases; nucleotides not matched to a gene: 3. This CDR3 is CASSPRTSVYNEQFF. DNA of the CDR3: TGTGCCAGCTCACCTCGGACTAGCGTCTACAATGAGCAGTTCTTC.

J is TRBJ2-1 and V is TRBV20-1; D uncertain. The CDR3 is made up of 11 amino acids. The V end lost 3 bases, the J end lost 5 bases, and 5 bases lay between the germline ends. Per germline, CDR1 DFQATT and CDR2 SNEGSKA (reference sequence). The CDR3 DNA sequence: TGCAGTGCTAGTATAGACAATGAGCAGTTCTTC. It codes for CSASIDNEQFF.

This clone occurred once. J is TRBJ2-3 and V is TRBV5-6, with 11 positions matching TRBD1. The germline CDR1 and CDR2 sequences are SGHDT and YYEEEE. The CDR3 consists of 14 residues. The junction had 5 bases not matched to a gene; V was cut back by 5 bases and J by 6 bases. This CDR3 reads CASRPGQGADTQYF. CDR3 in DNA: TGTGCCAGCAGACCCGGACAGGGGGCTGATACGCAGTATTTT.

The V call is TRBV28, the J call TRBJ1-5; a weak D match, TRBD1 (6 bases). Between the trimmed V and J ends, which lost 4 bases and 7 bases, there was a span of 17 bases. This CDR3 is 15 amino acids long. Germline CDR1 reads MDHEN; CDR2 reads SYDVKM. This CDR3 is CASSSYRQAGQPQHF. The CDR3 DNA sequence: TGTGCCAGCAGTTCCTACCGACAGGCTGGGCAGCCCCAGCATTTT.

The chain is built from TRBV30 and TRBJ2-4, with D perhaps TRBD1 (6 bases). Germline V lookup: CDR1 GTSNPN, CDR2 SVGIG (reference sequence). Trimming took 1 base from V and 3 from J, leaving 10 bases between them. CDR3 length: 14 amino acids. The CDR3 loop reads CAWSGTESKNIQYF. The CDR3 DNA reads as TGTGCCTGGAGTGGGACAGAGAGCAAAAACATTCAGTACTTC.

This clone appeared a few times. The CDR3 sequence is CASRAGTGRPYEQYF. In DNA form, the CDR3 reads TGTGCCAGCAGGGCCGGGACAGGGCGACCCTACGAGCAGTACTTC. The V gene is TRBV2, the J gene TRBJ2-7; 9 nucleotides line up with TRBD1. Germline CDR1 SNHLY, CDR2 FYNNEI. The CDR3 runs 15 residues. The J segment lost 2 bases and the V segment lost 6 bases, leaving 8 bases of the junction unmatched.